The 25 T cell receptor beta chains below come from one sample, sequenced in a study of identical twins. TCRdb reanalysed the 5' RACE reads using MiXCR and keeps one entry per CDR3 protein. The sample includes 600,000 to 700,000 distinct CDR3 sequences, 21% of them seen just once. In addition, the sample was reused for a study of T cells expressing NK-cell markers.

The source material was PBMCs. Receptors were obtained from a woman between 18 and 30 years old in good health.

Only a few counts were recorded for this clonotype. This chain joins TRBV15 and TRBJ2-7, with 10 bases fitting TRBD1. The ends lost 0 bases at V and 5 bases at J; junction bases unmatched: 7. This CDR3 contains 16 residues. From germline, CDR1 is LNHNV and CDR2 YYDKDF (reference sequence). CDR3 in amino acids: CATSRDAGTGANEQYF. The CDR3 DNA sequence: TGTGCCACCAGCAGAGATGCTGGGACAGGGGCTAACGAGCAGTACTTC.

This chain links TRBV20-1 with TRBJ1-1; 10 bases are a match to TRBD1. Germline values: CDR1 DFQATT, CDR2 SNEGSKA (reference sequence). This CDR3 is 15 amino acids long. The V segment lost 3 bases and the J segment 5 bases; nucleotides outside the gene matches: 9. The CDR3 protein is CSARLLGTGETEAFF. The CDR3 bases are TGCAGTGCTAGGTTGCTTGGGACAGGGGAAACTGAAGCTTTCTTT.

The V call is TRBV10-3, the J call TRBJ2-7, with 9 bases fitting TRBD1. The CDR3 consists of 14 residues. From germline, CDR1 is ENHRY and CDR2 SYGVKD. J gave up 7 bases and V 10 bases, and 14 bases lay outside the gene matches. The CDR3 nucleotides read TGTGCCACCTTAGAGGGGACAGGGTACGGTGAGCAGTACTTC. Protein: CATLEGTGYGEQYF.

This clonotype was observed a handful of times. The V and J genes are TRBV12-3 or TRBV12-4 and TRBJ2-1, with a weak D call TRBD2 (5 bases). Trimming stripped 5 bases from V and 0 bases from J, with 17 bases between. The CDR3 has 17 residues. DNA of the CDR3: TGTGCCAGCAGTCCAGGCGAGCGGACGAGCTCCTACAATGAGCAGTTCTTC. Protein sequence: CASSPGERTSSYNEQFF.

In this sample, this clonotype turned up a few times. The chain recombines TRBV7-2 with TRBJ2-1; TRBD2 matches 10 bases. With V trimmed by 5 bases and J by 9 bases, 4 bases remained unmatched. Germline V gene lookup returns CDR1 SGHTA and CDR2 FQGNSA. There are 13 residues in the CDR3. CDR3: CASSRGLASEQFF. The CDR3 DNA reads TGTGCCAGCAGCCGGGGACTAGCGTCTGAGCAGTTCTTC.

In this sample, this clonotype turned up many times. V usage is TRBV24-1 and J usage is TRBJ2-1; no definite D call. V shed 3 bases and J shed 5 bases, with 4 bases lying between them. The CDR3 contains 12 residues. Germline CDR1 KGHDR, CDR2 SFDVKD. The chain's CDR3 is CATSDTNNEQFF. The CDR3 DNA sequence: TGTGCCACCAGTGATACTAACAATGAGCAGTTCTTC.

This clonotype appeared many times. This chain uses TRBV12-3 or TRBV12-4 with TRBJ1-2; D is ambiguous. This CDR3 contains 11 residues. V gave up 5 bases and J gave up 5 bases, with 6 bases separating them. CDR3 in DNA: TGTGCCAGCAGTACAGAATATGGCTACACCTTC. Amino acids: CASSTEYGYTF.

The chain combines TRBV14 with TRBJ1-5, with D possibly TRBD1 on 5 matching bases. The CDR3 loop spans 13 amino acids. Germline V gene sequence: CDR1 SGHDN, CDR2 FVKESK. CDR3 region: CDRAGVSNQPQHF. CDR3 coding DNA: TGTGATAGGGCGGGGGTTAGCAATCAGCCCCAGCATTTT.

This clonotype was observed a few times. The rearrangement uses TRBV20-1 and TRBJ2-3; D call uncertain. The V end lost 1 base, the J end lost 7 bases, and 12 bases lay between the germline ends. CDR1 is DFQATT, CDR2 SNEGSKA, per germline (reference sequence). The CDR3 contains 13 residues. Here the CDR3 reads CSARVGSRYTQYF. In nucleotides, the CDR3 is TGCAGTGCTAGAGTTGGTAGCAGGTATACGCAGTATTTT.

Relative to its sample, this clonotype is medium-sized. The DNA for the CDR3 is TGTGCCAGCAGTTTTGGGGGCATTAACTATGGCTACACCTTC. This gives the protein CASSFGGINYGYTF. The chain couples TRBV12-3 or TRBV12-4 to TRBJ1-2; D possibly corresponds to TRBD1 (6 bases). CDR3 size: 14 residues. V was pared by 3 bases and J by 1 base, with 9 bases between.

The J gene is TRBJ2-7, the V gene TRBV28, with 12 nucleotides matching TRBD2. In germline, CDR1 is MDHEN, CDR2 SYDVKM. The ends lost 7 bases at V and 5 bases at J; junction bases unmatched: 9. This CDR3 is 15 amino acids long. The CDR3 bases are TGTGCCAGCAAGGCTAGCGGGAGGGCCCGGCACGAGCAGTACTTC. Protein sequence: CASKASGRARHEQYF.

V gene TRBV2 combines with J gene TRBJ1-2; the D is unclear. Trimming cost V 3 bases and J 2 bases, with 4 bases left between them. CDR3 length: 12 residues. The germline V gene has CDR1 SNHLY and CDR2 FYNNEI. CDR3 sequence reads: CASSDINYGYTF. CDR3 in DNA: TGTGCCAGCAGTGACATAAACTATGGCTACACCTTC. Variable domain in full (rest from reference TRBV2 and TRBJ1-2): EPEVTQTPSHQVTQMGQEVILRCVPISNHLYFYWYRQILGQKVEFLVSFYNNEISEKSEIFDDQFSVERPDGSNFTLKIRSTKLEDSAMYFCASSDINYGYTFGSGTRLTVV.

This clonotype was counted between two and nine times. The V and J genes are TRBV20-1 and TRBJ2-7; D gene unclear. This CDR3 comprises 14 residues. The germline gives CDR1 DFQATT, CDR2 SNEGSKA (reference sequence). V was pared by 0 bases and J by 4 bases, with 13 bases between. In DNA form, the CDR3 reads TGCAGTGCTAGAGATCGCGCCAGAAGGTACGAGCAGTACTTC. Protein product: CSARDRARRYEQYF.

The chain links TRBV5-1 to TRBJ2-7; perhaps D is TRBD1 or TRBD2 (5 bases each). The CDR3 has 14 amino acids. Germline CDR1 and CDR2: SGHRS and YFSETQ. Deletions cut 0 bases from V and 4 bases from J, with 11 bases between. CDR3 protein: CASSLVGVRYEQYF. CDR3 bases: TGCGCCAGCAGCTTGGTGGGGGTACGGTACGAGCAGTACTTC.

This chain links TRBV27 with TRBJ2-7; D is possibly TRBD1 (5 bases). The germline gives CDR1 MNHEY, CDR2 SMNVEV (reference sequence). V gave up 0 bases and J gave up 2 bases, with 17 bases separating them. The CDR3 is 17 amino acids. This CDR3 reads CASSLSSPRVIAYEQYF. CDR3 DNA: TGTGCCAGCAGTTTATCTAGCCCCAGGGTAATAGCCTACGAGCAGTACTTC.

This chain joins TRBV7-2 and TRBJ2-1; unclear D gene. The CDR3 covers 13 residues. The germline gives CDR1 SGHTA, CDR2 FQGNSA. V was clipped by 5 bases and J by 2 bases, with 7 bases between them. CDR3 in DNA: TGTGCCAGCAGCCCCCTCACCTACAATGAGCAGTTCTTC. This codes for CASSPLTYNEQFF. Full variable domain (missing parts from reference TRBV7-2 and TRBJ2-1): GAGVSQSPSNKVTEKGKDVELRCDPISGHTALYWYRQSLGQGLEFLIYFQGNSAPDKSGLPSDRFSAERTGGSVSTLTIQRTQQEDSAVYLCASSPLTYNEQFFGPGTRLTVL.

This clonotype was counted between two and nine times. The chain carries TRBV25-1 and TRBJ1-2; D possibly corresponds to TRBD1 (6 bases). V lost 1 base and J 7 bases, leaving 13 bases between the germline ends. Germline CDR1 reads MGHDK; CDR2 reads SYGVNS. This CDR3 is built from 14 residues. The CDR3 nucleotides are TGTGCCAGCAGTGAATCGGGGGGCGGAGGTGGCTACACCTTC. It is translated as CASSESGGGGGYTF.

This chain joins TRBV12-3 or TRBV12-4 and TRBJ1-1, with D uncertain. V was clipped by 2 bases and J by 1 base, with 5 bases between them. This CDR3 is 13 amino acids long. This CDR3 reads CASSLKENTEAFF. Here the CDR3 DNA reads TGTGCCAGCAGTTTAAAGGAGAACACTGAAGCTTTCTTT.

The V gene is TRBV7-6, the J gene TRBJ2-7, with unresolved D. Deletions cut 3 bases from V and 2 bases from J, with 14 bases between. The CDR3 extends over 15 amino acids. The V gene's germline CDR1 is SGHVS and CDR2 FNYEAQ. The DNA for the CDR3 is TGTGCCAGCAGCTTCCAGGACGACAAGACCTACGAGCAGTACTTC. It encodes CASSFQDDKTYEQYF.

There are many counts of this clonotype. This chain joins TRBV2 and TRBJ1-1; D gene unclear. Germline V gene lookup returns CDR1 SNHLY and CDR2 FYNNEI. CDR3 length equals 11 residues. V lost 4 bases and J lost 4, with 4 bases in between. The CDR3 DNA follows: TGTGCCAGCAGTGTAAGCACTGAAGCTTTCTTT. Protein product: CASSVSTEAFF.

This clonotype was picked up many times. The rearrangement uses TRBV11-2 and TRBJ2-1; 7 bases fit TRBD2. The V and J ends lost 5 bases and 12 bases, in that order; junction bases with no gene match: 10. Germline V lookup: CDR1 SGHAT, CDR2 FQNNGV. The CDR3 covers 13 residues. CDR3 in DNA: TGTGCCAGCAGCCCAGAGACTAGCAAATGGCAGTTCTTC. Amino acid sequence: CASSPETSKWQFF.

The rearrangement uses TRBV4-1 and TRBJ2-1, with 11 bases lining up with TRBD2. J gave up 5 bases and V 7 bases, and 10 bases lay outside the gene matches. Per germline, CDR1 MGHRA and CDR2 YSYEKL. The CDR3 totals 16 residues. In nucleotides, the CDR3 is TGCGCCAGCAAGGTCTACGAGACTAGCGGGAACAATGAGCAGTTCTTC. It yields the protein CASKVYETSGNNEQFF.

Ten or more counts support this clonotype. This chain connects TRBV5-5 to TRBJ1-3, with D tentatively TRBD1 (6 bases). CDR3 size: 14 residues. Trimming stripped 0 bases from V and 5 bases from J, with 9 bases between. CDR1 is SGHKS, CDR2 YYEKEE, per germline (reference sequence). CDR3 sequence: CASSLVGQRNTIYF. CDR3 nucleotides: TGTGCCAGCAGCTTGGTAGGACAGCGAAACACCATATATTTT. Together with reference TRBV5-5 and TRBJ1-3, the CDR3 gives the full variable domain: DAGVTQSPTHLIKTRGQQVTLRCSPISGHKSVSWYQQVLGQGPQFIFQYYEKEERGRGNFPDRFSARQFPNYSSELNVNALLLGDSALYLCASSLVGQRNTIYFGEGSWLTVV.

The CDR3 region is CASSLFQGNTEAFF. DNA for the CDR3: TGTGCCAGCAGTTTATTTCAAGGGAACACTGAAGCTTTCTTT. The rearrangement links TRBV12-3 or TRBV12-4 to TRBJ1-1; D gene unclear. This CDR3 is built from 14 residues. V was clipped by 2 bases and J by 1 base, with 8 bases between them.

The genes are TRBV14 and TRBJ2-5; D unresolved. V was shortened by 4 bases and J by 2 bases, with 8 bases between the two germline ends. The CDR3 loop spans 13 amino acids. Germline-derived CDR1 and CDR2 are SGHDN and FVKESK. Here the CDR3 reads CASSLRMQETQYF. CDR3 DNA sequence: TGTGCCAGCAGCCTCCGGATGCAAGAGACCCAGTACTTC.